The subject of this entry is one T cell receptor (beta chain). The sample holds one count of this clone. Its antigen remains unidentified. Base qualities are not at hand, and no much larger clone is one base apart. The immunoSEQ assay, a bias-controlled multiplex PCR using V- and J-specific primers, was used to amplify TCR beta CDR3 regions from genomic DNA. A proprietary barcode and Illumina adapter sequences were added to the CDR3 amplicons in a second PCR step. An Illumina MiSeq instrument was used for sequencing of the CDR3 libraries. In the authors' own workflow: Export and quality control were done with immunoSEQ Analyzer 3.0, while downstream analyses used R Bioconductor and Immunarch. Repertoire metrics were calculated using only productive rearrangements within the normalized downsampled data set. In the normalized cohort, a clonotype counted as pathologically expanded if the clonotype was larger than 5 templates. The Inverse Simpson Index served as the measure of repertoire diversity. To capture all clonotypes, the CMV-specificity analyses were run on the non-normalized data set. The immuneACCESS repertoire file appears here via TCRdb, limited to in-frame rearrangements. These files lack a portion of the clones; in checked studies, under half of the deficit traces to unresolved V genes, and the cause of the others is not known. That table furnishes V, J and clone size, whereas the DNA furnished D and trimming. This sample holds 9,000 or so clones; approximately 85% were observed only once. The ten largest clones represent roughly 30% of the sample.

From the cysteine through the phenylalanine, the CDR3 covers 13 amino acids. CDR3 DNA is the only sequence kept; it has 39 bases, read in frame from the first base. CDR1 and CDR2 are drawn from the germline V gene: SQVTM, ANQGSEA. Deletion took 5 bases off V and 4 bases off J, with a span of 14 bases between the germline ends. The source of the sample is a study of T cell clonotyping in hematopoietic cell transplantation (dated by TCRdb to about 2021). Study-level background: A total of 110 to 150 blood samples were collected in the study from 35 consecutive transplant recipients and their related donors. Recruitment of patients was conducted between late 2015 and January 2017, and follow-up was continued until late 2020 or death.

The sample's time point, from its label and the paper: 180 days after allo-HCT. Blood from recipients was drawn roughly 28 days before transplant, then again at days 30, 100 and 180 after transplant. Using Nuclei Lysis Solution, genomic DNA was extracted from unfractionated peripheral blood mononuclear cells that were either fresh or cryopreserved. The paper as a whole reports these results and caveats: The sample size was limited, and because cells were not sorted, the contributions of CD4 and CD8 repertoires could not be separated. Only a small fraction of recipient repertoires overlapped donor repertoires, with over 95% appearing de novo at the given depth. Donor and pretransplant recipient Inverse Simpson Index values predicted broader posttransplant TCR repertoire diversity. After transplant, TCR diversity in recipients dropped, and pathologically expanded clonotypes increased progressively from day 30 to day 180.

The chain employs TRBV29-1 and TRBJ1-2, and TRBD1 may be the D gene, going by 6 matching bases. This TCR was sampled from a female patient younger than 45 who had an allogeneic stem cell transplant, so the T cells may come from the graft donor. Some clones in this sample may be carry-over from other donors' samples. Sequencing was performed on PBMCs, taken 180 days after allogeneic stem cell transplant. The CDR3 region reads CSVIGGLRYGYTF. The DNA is TGCAGCGTTATTGGGGGCCTGCGCTATGGCTACACCTTC.